Listed here are 12 T cell receptor beta chains from one sample, sequenced in a study of CD8 T cells in ankylosing spondylitis. TCRdb reprocessed the 5' RACE reads via MiXCR and lists one record per CDR3 protein. The sample holds approximately 130,000 distinct CDR3 sequences, around 8.5% seen once. The sequenced sample consisted of blood, either unsorted or a sorted T cell fraction (not recorded which). The receptors originated from a male donor with ankylosing spondylitis or in good health (not recorded which).

The table lists this clonotype with many counts. The rearrangement joins TRBV4-3 to TRBJ2-7; no reliable D call. Germline CDR1 LGHNA, CDR2 YSLEER. Trimming left V 1 base short and J 1 base short, with 11 bases between. There are 15 residues in the CDR3. The CDR3 nucleotides read TGCGCCAGCAGCCAAGTTGCAGACCTTTCCTACGAGCAGTACTTC. Translation: CASSQVADLSYEQYF.

This chain joins TRBV20-1 and TRBJ2-5; no firm D call. This CDR3 contains 11 residues. Germline V gene lookup returns CDR1 DFQATT and CDR2 SNEGSKA (reference sequence). V was shortened by 1 base and J by 2 bases, with 2 bases between the two germline ends. CDR3 nucleotide sequence: TGCAGTGCTAGAGCGCAAGAGACCCAGTACTTC. Amino acids: CSARAQETQYF.

The chain is built from TRBV20-1 and TRBJ2-1; D unclear. Germline V gene sequence: CDR1 DFQATT, CDR2 SNEGSKA (reference sequence). The CDR3 is 12 residues long. Trimming took off 5 bases at V and 7 bases at J, with 12 bases between the two ends. CDR3 loop: CSAVKAPNEQFF. DNA for the CDR3: TGCAGTGCTGTAAAAGCTCCAAATGAGCAGTTCTTC.

This clonotype was detected ten times or more. The chain joins TRBV7-9 to TRBJ2-5; 7 bases map to TRBD1. Trimming cost V 7 bases and J 4 bases; bases outside gene matches: 9. Per the germline V gene, CDR1 is SEHNR and CDR2 is FQNEAQ (reference sequence). The CDR3 contains 14 residues. As DNA, the CDR3 is TGTGCCAGCAACAATGACAGGGTCAGAGAGACCCAGTACTTC. Translating it yields CASNNDRVRETQYF.

This clonotype was picked up a small number of times. The chain couples TRBV9 to TRBJ2-1; 7 nucleotides match TRBD2. The V segment lost 5 bases and the J segment 3 bases; nucleotides outside the gene matches: 8. Germline V gene sequence: CDR1 SGDLS, CDR2 YYNGEE. CDR3 length: 15 residues. The CDR3: CASSRTPSGYNEQFF. The DNA for the CDR3 is TGTGCCAGCAGTAGAACCCCTAGCGGCTACAATGAGCAGTTCTTC.

This sequence joins TRBV3-1 and TRBJ2-5; 7 nucleotides align to TRBD2. V was pared by 1 base and J by 4 bases, with 12 bases of the junction left unmatched. CDR3 length: 17 residues. In germline, CDR1 is LGHDT, CDR2 YNNKEL (reference sequence). The DNA of the CDR3 is TGTGCCAGCAGCCAAGGGATTAGCGGGCCAGATATAGAGACCCAGTACTTC. Its protein is CASSQGISGPDIETQYF.

This clonotype was counted at least ten times. The rearrangement links TRBV29-1 to TRBJ2-7; 14 nucleotides agree with TRBD2. J lost 0 bases, V lost 7 bases, and 11 bases had no gene match. CDR3 length: 17 amino acids. CDR1 SQVTM and CDR2 ANQGSEA come from the germline V gene. The CDR3 nucleotides are TGCAGCGCAAACGGACTAGCGGGAGGATCGAGCTCCTACGAGCAGTACTTC. Translated, it gives CSANGLAGGSSSYEQYF.

This clonotype came up many times. This chain links TRBV7-3 with TRBJ1-1; D is unclear. The CDR3 has 13 amino acids. V lost 4 bases and J lost 4, with 10 bases in between. From germline, CDR1 is SGHTA and CDR2 FQGTGA. The CDR3 DNA reads TGTGCCAGCAGCTCGGACCCCTTCACTGAAGCTTTCTTT. This gives the protein CASSSDPFTEAFF.

The sample holds many counts of this clonotype. This sequence joins TRBV6-2 or TRBV6-3 and TRBJ2-3; the D gene is possibly TRBD2 (6 bases). CDR1 and CDR2 from the germline V gene are MNHEY and SVGEGT. V was pared by 5 bases and J by 6 bases, with 15 bases between. This CDR3 spans 14 amino acids. CDR3 nucleotide sequence: TGTGCCAGCAGTCGCGACGCGGGAATCGATACGCAGTATTTT. Residues: CASSRDAGIDTQYF.

J is TRBJ1-5 and V is TRBV7-2, with 9 bases identical to TRBD1. CDR3 length equals 14 residues. J gave up 6 bases and V 4 bases, and 4 bases lay outside the gene matches. Germline V gene data show CDR1 as SGHTA and CDR2 as FQGNSA. CDR3 DNA: TGTGCCAGCAGCTCGGGACAGGGCTCTCAGCCCCAGCATTTT. Translating gives CASSSGQGSQPQHF.

This clonotype was detected many times. The chain's CDR3 is CSVDEGFGYTF. CDR3 sequence (DNA): TGCAGCGTTGATGAGGGATTTGGCTACACCTTC. V usage is TRBV29-1 and J usage is TRBJ1-2, with D unresolved. Trimming took 3 bases from V and 7 from J, leaving 9 bases between them. There are 11 residues in the CDR3. CDR1 is SQVTM, CDR2 ANQGSEA, per germline.

The V and J genes are TRBV28 and TRBJ2-3, with 10 nucleotides matching TRBD2. The CDR3 length is 16 residues. Germline values: CDR1 MDHEN, CDR2 SYDVKM. Germline trimming cut 5 bases from V and 2 bases from J; bases unmatched to any gene: 7. The CDR3 DNA is TGTGCCAGCAGTCAGACTAGCGGGCTCCCCACAGATACGCAGTATTTT. Protein product: CASSQTSGLPTDTQYF.